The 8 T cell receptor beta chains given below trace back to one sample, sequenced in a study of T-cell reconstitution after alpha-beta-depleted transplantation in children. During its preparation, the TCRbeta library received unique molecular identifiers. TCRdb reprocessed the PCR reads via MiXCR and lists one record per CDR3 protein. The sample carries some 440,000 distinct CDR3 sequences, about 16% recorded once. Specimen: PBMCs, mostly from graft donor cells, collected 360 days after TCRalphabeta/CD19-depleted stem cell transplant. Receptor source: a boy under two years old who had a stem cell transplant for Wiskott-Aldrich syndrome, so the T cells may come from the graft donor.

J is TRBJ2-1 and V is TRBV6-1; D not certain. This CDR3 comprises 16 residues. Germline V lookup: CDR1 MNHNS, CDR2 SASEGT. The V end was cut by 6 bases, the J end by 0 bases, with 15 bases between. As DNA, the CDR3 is TGTGCCAGCAGGCGTAAGACTTTAGTCTCCTACAATGAGCAGTTCTTC. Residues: CASRRKTLVSYNEQFF.

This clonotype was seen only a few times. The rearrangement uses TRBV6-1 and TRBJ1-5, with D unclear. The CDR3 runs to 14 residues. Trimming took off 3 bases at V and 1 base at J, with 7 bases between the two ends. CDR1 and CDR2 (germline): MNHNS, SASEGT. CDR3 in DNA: TGTGCCAGCAGTGACGGGATAAGCAATCAGCCCCAGCATTTT. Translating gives CASSDGISNQPQHF.

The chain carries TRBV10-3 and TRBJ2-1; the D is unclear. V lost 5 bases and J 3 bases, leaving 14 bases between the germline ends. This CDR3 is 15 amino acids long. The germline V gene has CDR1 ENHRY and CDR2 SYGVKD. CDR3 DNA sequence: TGTGCCATCAGTACCCGACTGGATCTCTACAATGAGCAGTTCTTC. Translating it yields CAISTRLDLYNEQFF.

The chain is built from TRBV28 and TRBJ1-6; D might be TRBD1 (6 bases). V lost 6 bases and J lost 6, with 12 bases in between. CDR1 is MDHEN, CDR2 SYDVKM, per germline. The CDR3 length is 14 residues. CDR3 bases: TGTGCCAGCAGCATTGGACAGATTAATTCACCCCTCCACTTT. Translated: CASSIGQINSPLHF.

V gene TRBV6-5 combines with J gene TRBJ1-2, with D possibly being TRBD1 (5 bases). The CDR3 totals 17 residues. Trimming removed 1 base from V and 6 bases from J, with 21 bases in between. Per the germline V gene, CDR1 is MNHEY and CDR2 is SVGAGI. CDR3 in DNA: TGTGCCAGCAGTTACTTTTTTGGGTCAAAAGGGGTTGATGGCTACACCTTC. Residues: CASSYFFGSKGVDGYTF.

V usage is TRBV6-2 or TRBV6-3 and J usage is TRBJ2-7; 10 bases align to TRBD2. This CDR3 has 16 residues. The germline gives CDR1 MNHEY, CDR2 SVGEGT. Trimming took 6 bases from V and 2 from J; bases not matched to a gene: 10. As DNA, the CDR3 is TGTGCCAGCAGCCCCAAGCTAGCGGGAGTGCCCTACGAGCAGTACTTC. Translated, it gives CASSPKLAGVPYEQYF.

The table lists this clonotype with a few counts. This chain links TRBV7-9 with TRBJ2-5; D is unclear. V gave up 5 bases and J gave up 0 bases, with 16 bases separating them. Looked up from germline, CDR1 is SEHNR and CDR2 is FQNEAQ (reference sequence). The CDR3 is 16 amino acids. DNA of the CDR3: TGTGCCAGCAGCCCGCGGACGAGATCATACCAAGAGACCCAGTACTTC. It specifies CASSPRTRSYQETQYF.

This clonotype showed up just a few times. The CDR3 sequence is CASSLDRGTYEQYF. In DNA form, the CDR3 reads TGTGCCAGCTCTTTAGACAGGGGGACCTACGAGCAGTACTTC. The chain couples TRBV18 to TRBJ2-7; 9 bases align to TRBD1. The CDR3 is 14 amino acids. The V segment lost 6 bases and the J segment 2 bases; nucleotides outside the gene matches: 5. In germline, CDR1 is KGHSH, CDR2 LQKENI.